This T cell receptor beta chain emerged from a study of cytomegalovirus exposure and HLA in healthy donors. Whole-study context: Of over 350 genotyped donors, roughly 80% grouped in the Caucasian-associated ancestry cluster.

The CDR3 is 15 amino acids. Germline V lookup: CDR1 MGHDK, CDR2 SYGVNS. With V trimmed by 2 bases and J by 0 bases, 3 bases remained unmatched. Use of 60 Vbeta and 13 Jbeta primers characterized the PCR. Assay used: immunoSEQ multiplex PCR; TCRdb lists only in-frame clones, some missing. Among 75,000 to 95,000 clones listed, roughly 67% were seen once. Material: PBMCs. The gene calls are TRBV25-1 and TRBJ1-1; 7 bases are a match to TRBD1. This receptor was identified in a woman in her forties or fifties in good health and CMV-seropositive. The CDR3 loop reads CASSEQGGMNTEAFF. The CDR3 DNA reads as TGTGCCAGCAGTGAACAGGGGGGTATGAACACTGAAGCTTTCTTT.